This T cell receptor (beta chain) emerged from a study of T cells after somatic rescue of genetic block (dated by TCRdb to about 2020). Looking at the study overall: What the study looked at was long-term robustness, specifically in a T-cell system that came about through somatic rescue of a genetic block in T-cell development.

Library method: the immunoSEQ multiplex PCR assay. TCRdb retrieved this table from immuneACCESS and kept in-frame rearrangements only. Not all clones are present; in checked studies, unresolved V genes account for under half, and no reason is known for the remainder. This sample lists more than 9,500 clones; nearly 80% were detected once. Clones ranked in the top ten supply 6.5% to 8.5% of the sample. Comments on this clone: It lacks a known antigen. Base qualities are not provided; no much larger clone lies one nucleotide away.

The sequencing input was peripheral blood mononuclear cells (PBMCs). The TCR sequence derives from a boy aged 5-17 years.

In nucleotide form, the sequence is TGTGCCAGCAGCTTGGTAGCTACCAACATGAACACTGAAGCTTTCTTT. Translated, this is CASSLVATNMNTEAFF. This sequence uses TRBV11-3 and TRBJ1-1; no D gene is confidently identified. According to the germline V gene, CDR1 reads SGHNT and CDR2 reads YENEEA. V lost 3 bases and J lost 0 bases; the stretch between them is 14 bases long. The CDR3 spans 16 residues, from the cysteine through the phenylalanine. CDR3 DNA only is kept here, 48 bases in frame from base 1.